This T cell receptor beta chain was recovered during a study of Ad26.COV2.S vaccination and SARS-CoV-2 variants. The CDR3 consists of 17 residues. CDR1 SGHDN and CDR2 FVKESK come from the germline V gene. The ends lost 1 base at V and 6 bases at J; junction bases unmatched: 9. Sequencing used immunoSEQ multiplex PCR; TCRdb keeps in-frame clones, though not all of them. This table holds around 500,000 clones, nearly 90% found once. The treatment was: roughly 18 received Ad26.COV2.S at low or high dose, single or two shots; 5 received placebo; per-sample allocation not given. Day 63 following the first vaccine or placebo injection was when the samples were taken. Its platform was an Ad26 vector, and its expressed antigen was Wuhan-strain SARS-CoV-2 spike.

The sequence derives from a person aged 18 to 65 who received the Ad26.COV2.S COVID-19 vaccine or a placebo. The sequencing here drew on peripheral blood, taken in a trial of Ad26.COV2.S vaccine versus placebo. The genes are TRBV14 and TRBJ1-6, with 7 nucleotides matching TRBD1. The CDR3 DNA sequence: TGTGCCAGCAGCCAAGGGTGGCTGGACAGGCTTAATTCACCCCTCCACTTT. The encoded protein is CASSQGWLDRLNSPLHF.